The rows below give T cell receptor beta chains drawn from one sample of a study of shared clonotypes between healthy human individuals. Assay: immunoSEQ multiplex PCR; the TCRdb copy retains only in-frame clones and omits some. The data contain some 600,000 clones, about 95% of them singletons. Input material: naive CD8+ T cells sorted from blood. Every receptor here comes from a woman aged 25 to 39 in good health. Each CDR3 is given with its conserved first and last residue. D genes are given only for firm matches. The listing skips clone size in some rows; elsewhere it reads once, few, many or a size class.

CDR3 protein: CASSPWDWGNEQFF
CDR3 DNA: TGTGCCAGCAGCCCTTGGGACTGGGGGAATGAGCAGTTCTTC
J gene: TRBJ2-1
D gene: -
V gene: TRBV14
clone size: -

CDR3 protein: CASSPSAGGNEQFF
CDR3 DNA: TGTGCCAGCAGCCCCTCCGCGGGTGGCAATGAGCAGTTCTTC
J gene: TRBJ2-1
D gene: -
V gene: TRBV13
clone size: -

CDR3 protein: CASSQDDRSFYGYTF
CDR3 DNA: TGTGCCAGCAGCCAAGATGACAGGAGCTTCTATGGCTACACCTTC
J gene: TRBJ1-2
D gene: -
V gene: TRBV14
clone size: -

CDR3 protein: CASSVGPGQGHEKLFF
CDR3 DNA: TGTGCCAGCAGCGTAGGACCCGGACAGGGACATGAAAAACTGTTTTTT
J gene: TRBJ1-4
D gene: TRBD1
V gene: TRBV9
clone size: -

CDR3 protein: CASSEGWTSGSSEQFF
CDR3 DNA: TGTGCCAGCAGTGAAGGTTGGACTAGCGGGTCTAGTGAGCAGTTCTTC
J gene: TRBJ2-1
D gene: TRBD2
V gene: TRBV2
clone size: -

CDR3 protein: CASSSRTSGRAGAGELFF
CDR3 DNA: TGTGCCAGCAGCTCGCGGACTAGCGGGAGGGCCGGGGCCGGGGAGCTGTTTTTT
J gene: TRBJ2-2
D gene: TRBD2
V gene: TRBV13
clone size: -

CDR3 protein: CASNTGDKNIQYF
CDR3 DNA: TGTGCCAGCAACACAGGGGACAAAAACATTCAGTACTTC
J gene: TRBJ2-4
D gene: TRBD1
V gene: TRBV7-8
clone size: -

CDR3 protein: CASRADRGLGNTIYF
CDR3 DNA: TGTGCCAGCAGAGCGGACAGGGGGCTTGGAAACACCATATATTTT
J gene: TRBJ1-3
D gene: TRBD1
V gene: TRBV28
clone size: -

CDR3 protein: CASSPSGTGGSPLHF
CDR3 DNA: TGTGCCAGCAGCCCATCGGGGACAGGGGGTTCACCCCTCCACTTT
J gene: TRBJ1-6
D gene: TRBD1
V gene: TRBV5-4
clone size: -

CDR3 protein: CASSPRLWREGPNTGELFF
CDR3 DNA: TGTGCCAGCAGCCCCCGGTTATGGCGGGAGGGCCCGAACACCGGGGAGCTGTTTTTT
J gene: TRBJ2-2
D gene: TRBD2
V gene: TRBV7-9
clone size: -

CDR3 protein: CASSPDGRAGGELFF
CDR3 DNA: TGTGCCAGCAGCCCAGATGGCAGGGCCGGCGGGGAGCTGTTTTTT
J gene: TRBJ2-2
D gene: -
V gene: TRBV11-2
clone size: -

CDR3 protein: CASSQKSWDTQYF
CDR3 DNA: TGTGCCAGCAGCCAAAAATCCTGGGATACGCAGTATTTT
J gene: TRBJ2-3
D gene: -
V gene: TRBV13
clone size: -

CDR3 protein: CASSPGTRQAAEQYF
CDR3 DNA: TGCGCCAGCAGCCCGGGGACCAGACAGGCCGCCGAGCAGTACTTC
J gene: TRBJ2-7
D gene: -
V gene: TRBV4-1
clone size: -

CDR3 protein: CASSENRGVVYEQYF
CDR3 DNA: TGTGCCAGCAGCGAAAACAGGGGAGTCGTCTACGAGCAGTACTTC
J gene: TRBJ2-7
D gene: TRBD1
V gene: TRBV7-9
clone size: -

CDR3 protein: CASSPSSGGYTF
CDR3 DNA: TGTGCCAGCAGCCCGTCGTCGGGTGGCTACACCTTC
J gene: TRBJ1-2
D gene: -
V gene: TRBV7-9
clone size: -

CDR3 protein: CATSAWMGSGELFF
CDR3 DNA: TGTGCCACCAGCGCTTGGATGGGATCGGGGGAGCTGTTTTTT
J gene: TRBJ2-2
D gene: -
V gene: TRBV6-5
clone size: -

CDR3 protein: CASSPDRDEQYF
CDR3 DNA: TGCGCCAGCAGCCCGGACAGGGACGAGCAGTACTTC
J gene: TRBJ2-7
D gene: TRBD1
V gene: TRBV5-1
clone size: -

CDR3 protein: CASRDRGHEKLFF
CDR3 DNA: TGCGCCAGCAGGGACAGGGGCCATGAAAAACTGTTTTTT
J gene: TRBJ1-4
D gene: TRBD1
V gene: TRBV10-2
clone size: -

CDR3 protein: CASSATGTGPYEQYF
CDR3 DNA: TGTGCCAGCAGCGCCACCGGGACAGGGCCGTACGAGCAGTACTTC
J gene: TRBJ2-7
D gene: TRBD1
V gene: TRBV9
clone size: -

CDR3 protein: CASSSWTGYEQYF
CDR3 DNA: TGTGCCAGCAGCTCTTGGACAGGCTACGAGCAGTACTTC
J gene: TRBJ2-7
D gene: TRBD1
V gene: TRBV7-9
clone size: once

CDR3 protein: CASRLVASQFSSSYNEQFF
CDR3 DNA: TGCGCCAGCAGGCTAGTTGCCTCGCAGTTCTCGAGCTCCTACAATGAGCAGTTCTTC
J gene: TRBJ2-1
D gene: -
V gene: TRBV5-1
clone size: -

CDR3 protein: CARASGTSGIVDQETQYF
CDR3 DNA: TGTGCCAGAGCCTCCGGGACTAGCGGAATCGTGGACCAAGAGACCCAGTACTTC
J gene: TRBJ2-5
D gene: TRBD2
V gene: TRBV2
clone size: -

CDR3 protein: CASRTTGTGEYEQYF
CDR3 DNA: TGTGCCAGCAGAACGACCGGGACAGGGGAGTACGAGCAGTACTTC
J gene: TRBJ2-7
D gene: TRBD1
V gene: TRBV27
clone size: -

CDR3 protein: CASSATQGRGPGEQYF
CDR3 DNA: TGTGCCAGTAGTGCGACACAGGGACGCGGGCCCGGCGAGCAGTACTTC
J gene: TRBJ2-7
D gene: -
V gene: TRBV19
clone size: -

CDR3 protein: CSVETGRAGETQYF
CDR3 DNA: TGCAGCGTTGAGACAGGGAGAGCGGGAGAGACCCAGTACTTC
J gene: TRBJ2-5
D gene: -
V gene: TRBV29-1
clone size: -

CDR3 protein: CASSVSPGGIGGANVLTF
CDR3 DNA: TGTGCCAGCAGCGTAAGCCCGGGGGGAATAGGTGGGGCCAACGTCCTGACTTTC
J gene: TRBJ2-6
D gene: TRBD2
V gene: TRBV9
clone size: -

CDR3 protein: CASSPGPNNEQFF
CDR3 DNA: TGTGCCAGCAGCCCAGGACCAAACAATGAGCAGTTCTTC
J gene: TRBJ2-1
D gene: -
V gene: TRBV7-6
clone size: -

CDR3 protein: CASSSDRGAQYF
CDR3 DNA: TGTGCCAGCAGCTCGGACAGGGGGGCCCAGTACTTC
J gene: TRBJ2-5
D gene: TRBD1
V gene: TRBV7-7
clone size: -

CDR3 protein: CASSSYQESYEQYF
CDR3 DNA: TGTGCCAGCAGTTCATACCAGGAGTCCTACGAGCAGTACTTC
J gene: TRBJ2-7
D gene: -
V gene: TRBV27
clone size: -

CDR3 protein: CASSWGVTSGASYNEQFF
CDR3 DNA: TGTGCCAGCAGCTGGGGGGTAACTAGCGGGGCCTCCTACAATGAGCAGTTCTTC
J gene: TRBJ2-1
D gene: TRBD2
V gene: TRBV7-8
clone size: -

CDR3 protein: CASSFRTFSGISYEQYF
CDR3 DNA: TGTGCCAGCAGTTTTCGGACGTTCAGCGGGATCTCCTACGAGCAGTACTTC
J gene: TRBJ2-7
D gene: TRBD2
V gene: TRBV28
clone size: -

CDR3 protein: CASTTSTGLQPQHF
CDR3 DNA: TGTGCCAGCACCACAAGTACAGGGCTTCAGCCCCAGCATTTT
J gene: TRBJ1-5
D gene: -
V gene: TRBV5-6
clone size: -